The rows below give T cell receptor beta chains drawn from one sample of a study of response to subunit inactivated influenza vaccine. TCRdb re-analysed the RT-PCR reads in MiXCR, keeping a single row per CDR3 protein. This repertoire shows over 150,000 distinct CDR3 sequences, under 15% found once; its top ten account for approximately 30%. The sample consisted of CD8+ T cells sorted from PBMCs, taken roughly 5 days after vaccination. All receptors derive from a man aged 45-60 years who received an inactivated influenza vaccine. CDR3s include the opening cysteine and the closing phenylalanine or tryptophan. A D gene is named only where the DNA matches it firmly. Clone size is not always given. Where it is, it says once, few, many or a class for expanded clones.

j_call,v_call,clone_size,d_call,cdr3_nt,cdr3_aa
TRBJ2-1,TRBV28,-,TRBD2,TGTGCCAGCAGTTCCGGACTAGCGGGGAATAATTACAATGAGCAGTTCTTC,CASSSGLAGNNYNEQFF
TRBJ2-1,TRBV7-8,few,-,TGTGCCAGCAGCTTAGTAGGGGTTAATGAGCAGTTCTTC,CASSLVGVNEQFF
TRBJ1-1,TRBV11-2,-,-,TGTGCCAGCAGCTTAAACGCAGGGATGGGCACTGAAGCTTTCTTT,CASSLNAGMGTEAFF
TRBJ1-1,TRBV4-2,few,-,TGTGCCAGCAGCCAAGGAGACCAGCGCATGAACACTGAAGCTTTCTTT,CASSQGDQRMNTEAFF
TRBJ2-7,TRBV3-1,-,-,TGTGCCAGCAGCCCCTCGGACAACCAAGGATACGAGCAGTACTTC,CASSPSDNQGYEQYF
TRBJ2-3,TRBV4-3,few,TRBD2,TGCGCCAGCAGCCAGTCTAGCGGGAGGGGAGATACGCAGTATTTT,CASSQSSGRGDTQYF
TRBJ2-7,TRBV12-3/TRBV12-4,few,TRBD2,TGTGCCAGCAGTTCAGTGGCTAGCGGGGTCTACGAGCAGTACTTC,CASSSVASGVYEQYF
TRBJ2-3,TRBV11-2,-,TRBD2,TGCGCCAGCACCCTCGGGGCTAGCGGAGCAGATACGCAGTATTTT,CASTLGASGADTQYF
TRBJ2-1,TRBV5-5,-,TRBD2,TGTGCCAGCAGCTTGGGGGGACTAGTTGTTTACAATGAGCAGTTCTTC,CASSLGGLVVYNEQFF
TRBJ2-7,TRBV7-9,few,-,TGTGCCAGCAGCTCCGTTACAAGGTCCTACGAGCAGTACTTC,CASSSVTRSYEQYF
TRBJ2-1,TRBV19,few,-,TGTGCCAGTAGAAATGGTGGGGGAGGCAATGAGCAGTTCTTC,CASRNGGGGNEQFF
TRBJ2-6,TRBV5-1,-,-,TGCGCCAGCAGCTTGGGGGGGGCCTCTGGGGCCAACGTCCTGACTTTC,CASSLGGASGANVLTF
TRBJ2-7,TRBV12-3/TRBV12-4,many,-,TGTGCCAGCAGCTTGGGGCAGCTGTACGAGCAGTACTTC,CASSLGQLYEQYF
TRBJ2-5,TRBV18,-,TRBD2,TGTGCCAGCTCACCCACGGCTAGCGGGGTTGAGACCCAGTACTTC,CASSPTASGVETQYF
TRBJ2-1,TRBV29-1,few,TRBD2,TGCAGCGTTGAAGGTTACGGGACTAGCGGTACGGACTATTACAATGAGCAGTTCTTC,CSVEGYGTSGTDYYNEQFF
TRBJ1-1,TRBV7-9,-,-,TGTGCCAGCAAGTATGGGGGGCTATGGGACACTGAAGCTTTCTTT,CASKYGGLWDTEAFF
TRBJ2-7,TRBV15,-,TRBD1,TGTGCCACCAGCAGAGCCCCGGACAGGGGGAACGACGAGCAGTACTTC,CATSRAPDRGNDEQYF
TRBJ2-1,TRBV20-1,-,-,TGCAGTGCTAGAGTTGTGGACAATGAGCAGTTCTTC,CSARVVDNEQFF
TRBJ1-1,TRBV12-3/TRBV12-4,-,-,TGTGCCAGCAGCCAACACCCTGAAGCTTTCTTT,CASSQHPEAFF
TRBJ2-7,TRBV5-1,-,TRBD2,TGCGCCAGCAGTTGGGACTATAAATACGAGCAGTACTTC,CASSWDYKYEQYF
TRBJ2-7,TRBV9,-,-,TGTGCCAGCAGCGGGGGGGTAGGAGGGGGCTACGAGCAGTACTTC,CASSGGVGGGYEQYF
TRBJ2-7,TRBV11-2,many,-,TGTGCCAGCAGCTTAGAAGGGGCAGCTTCCTACGAGCAGTACTTC,CASSLEGAASYEQYF
TRBJ1-4,TRBV15,-,-,TGTGCCACCAGCAGTAATGAAAAACTGTTTTTT,CATSSNEKLFF
TRBJ2-1,TRBV12-3/TRBV12-4,many,-,TGTGCCAGCAGTTACTCCTACAATGAGCAGTTCTTC,CASSYSYNEQFF
TRBJ2-7,TRBV4-1,few,TRBD2,TGCGCCAGCAGCCTCGGGACTAGCGGAGACTACGAGCAGTACTTC,CASSLGTSGDYEQYF
TRBJ2-1,TRBV6-1,-,-,TGTGCCAGCAGCCCGACCCCAGGATTCACCTACAATGAGCAGTTCTTC,CASSPTPGFTYNEQFF
TRBJ2-5,TRBV6-5,-,TRBD1,TGTGCCAGCAGTTACTTGAAGGCCGGGACAGGGGAGGTGCGAGAGACCCAGTACTTC,CASSYLKAGTGEVRETQYF
TRBJ2-7,TRBV24-1,few,-,TGTGCCACCAGTGATTCGAGCTCCTACGAGCAGTACTTC,CATSDSSSYEQYF
TRBJ1-1,TRBV30,few,-,TGTGCCTGGAGTCATACAGGGAGTTCTGAAGCTTTCTTT,CAWSHTGSSEAFF
TRBJ2-4,TRBV4-1,-,TRBD1,TGCGCCAGCAGCCAAGGCGATCCCGGGACAGCAGAAAACATTCAGTACTTC,CASSQGDPGTAENIQYF
TRBJ2-3,TRBV5-1,-,TRBD2,TGCGCCAGCAGCAGATTAGCGGGATATACCCCAGATACGCAGTATTTT,CASSRLAGYTPDTQYF
TRBJ2-1,TRBV10-3,-,TRBD1,TGTGCCATCAGTGAGCCGGCGGACAGGGAATCCTACAATGAGCAGTTCTTC,CAISEPADRESYNEQFF
TRBJ2-2,TRBV4-2,-,-,TGTGCCAGCAGCCCCTCTGTCGCGAGCGAGCTGTTTTTT,CASSPSVASELFF
TRBJ2-1,TRBV25-1,few,-,TGTGCCAGCAGTGTTACAGGGGGAGGGGGAGGTGAGCAGTTCTTC,CASSVTGGGGGEQFF
TRBJ1-1,TRBV4-1,-,-,TGCGCCAGCAGCCAAGCGCAGATGAACACTGAAGCTTTCTTT,CASSQAQMNTEAFF
TRBJ2-1,TRBV25-1,-,-,TGTGCCAGCAGTGAACTGGTGGATAAGGGTGAGCAGTTCTTC,CASSELVDKGEQFF
TRBJ1-1,TRBV7-8,-,-,TGTGCCAGCAGTCGGGCGGACACTGAAGCTTTCTTT,CASSRADTEAFF
TRBJ2-7,TRBV5-1,-,-,TGCGCCAGCAGCTCGACAGTGTCCTACGAGCAGTACTTC,CASSSTVSYEQYF
TRBJ2-1,TRBV7-2,few,TRBD2,TGTGCCAGCAGCTTAGCCACCATGGGACTAGCGTCAGGTGAGCAGTTCTTC,CASSLATMGLASGEQFF
TRBJ2-2,TRBV28,-,-,TGTGCCAGCAGACTTAGAGCTGCGAACACCGGGGAGCTGTTTTTT,CASRLRAANTGELFF
TRBJ2-3,TRBV12-3/TRBV12-4,-,TRBD2,TGTGCCAGCAGTCAACTAGCGGGGGCCACAGATACGCAGTATTTT,CASSQLAGATDTQYF
TRBJ2-5,TRBV4-2,few,TRBD2,TGTGCCAGCAGCCAAGACCTAGGACTAGCGGTACGAGAGACCCAGTACTTC,CASSQDLGLAVRETQYF
TRBJ1-1,TRBV7-6,few,TRBD1,TGTGCCAGCAGCTCCACCCTTACAGGGGGTGACACTGAAGCTTTCTTT,CASSSTLTGGDTEAFF
TRBJ2-7,TRBV20-1,few,TRBD1,TGCAGTGCAAAGAAGAGGGGGCACTACGAGCAGTACTTC,CSAKKRGHYEQYF
TRBJ1-5,TRBV7-2,many,-,TGTGCCAGCAGCCAGGACGGGAATCAGCCCCAGCATTTT,CASSQDGNQPQHF
TRBJ2-7,TRBV11-2,few,-,TGTGCCAGCAGCTTAGCGGCCTCCTGCGAGCAGTACTTC,CASSLAASCEQYF
TRBJ2-7,TRBV4-3,-,-,TGCGCCAGCAGCCAAGATTTAACCTACGAGCAGTACTTC,CASSQDLTYEQYF
TRBJ1-1,TRBV14,-,-,TGTGCCAGCAGCCCTACCGGCGTTTTCACTGAAGCTTTCTTT,CASSPTGVFTEAFF
TRBJ2-5,TRBV4-3,few,-,TGCGCCAGCAGCCAAGATCATTATAAACCCCAAGAGACCCAGTACTTC,CASSQDHYKPQETQYF
TRBJ2-3,TRBV28,few,TRBD2,TGTGCCAGCAGTTTTCTCCTAGCGGGAGCGGGGGCCACAGATACGCAGTATTTT,CASSFLLAGAGATDTQYF
TRBJ2-3,TRBV6-6,many,-,TGTGCCAGCACCCATCCCCCAGATACGCAGTATTTT,CASTHPPDTQYF
TRBJ2-2,TRBV24-1,few,TRBD1,TGTGCCACCACGGGGACAGATACGAACACCGGGGAGCTGTTTTTT,CATTGTDTNTGELFF
TRBJ2-3,TRBV20-1,few,TRBD1,TGCAGTGCTAGAGAGGGACAGGGTATCCCAGATACGCAGTATTTT,CSAREGQGIPDTQYF
TRBJ2-3,TRBV4-3,few,-,TGCGCCAGCAGCCAAGGGTCGGGAGTGTACACAGATACGCAGTATTTT,CASSQGSGVYTDTQYF
TRBJ2-7,TRBV4-3,few,-,TGCGCCAGCAGCCAGGGCCGTAATGGCGACGAGCAGTACTTC,CASSQGRNGDEQYF
TRBJ2-7,TRBV11-2,few,-,TGTGCCAGCAGCTTATCTCAACAGGGAGGACCTAACCCGGACGAGCAGTACTTC,CASSLSQQGGPNPDEQYF
TRBJ2-4,TRBV24-1,few,-,TGTGCCACCGGGACGTCGGCCAAAAACATTCAGTACTTC,CATGTSAKNIQYF
TRBJ1-3,TRBV7-9,-,-,TGTGCCAGCAGCGGGGGGGCCTTACAGCCAACTGGAAACACCATATATTTT,CASSGGALQPTGNTIYF
TRBJ2-1,TRBV5-1,-,-,TGCGCCAGCAGCTTGGCCCCGGTAGCCTACAATGAGCAGTTCTTC,CASSLAPVAYNEQFF
TRBJ2-1,TRBV4-2,-,TRBD2,TGTGCCAGCAGCCAAGTTCGCGGGGGGGCAGTGTACAATGAGCAGTTCTTC,CASSQVRGGAVYNEQFF